What follows are 9 T cell receptor beta chains derived from one specimen sequenced in a study of spatial heterogeneity in lung cancer. From the 5' RACE reads, TCRdb called clonotypes with MiXCR, one entry per CDR3 protein. The table includes 30,000 to 45,000 distinct CDR3 sequences, around 5.2% detected once. Indicated time point: sample taken at primary tumor resection. Unsorted whole RNA samples from tumor, nontumor lung or frozen PBMC were sequenced. Sequencing used PBMCs, obtained at surgery. These receptors were taken from a female donor with early-stage non-small cell lung cancer.

This clonotype was seen at least ten times. The chain links TRBV2 to TRBJ2-3; no definite D call. The CDR3 consists of 17 residues. In germline, CDR1 is SNHLY, CDR2 FYNNEI. The V gene lost 8 bases and the J gene lost 1 base, with 22 bases spanning the gap. CDR3 residues: CASHPELAFRRTDTQYF. The CDR3 DNA sequence: TGTGCCAGCCATCCAGAATTAGCTTTCCGCCGCACAGATACGCAGTATTTT.

This clonotype came up many times. This sequence joins TRBV9 and TRBJ2-3; D not certain. The V gene's germline CDR1 is SGDLS and CDR2 YYNGEE. Trimming took 3 bases from V and 3 from J, leaving 11 bases between them. The CDR3 runs 14 residues. The CDR3 protein is CASSDRLFTDTQYF. CDR3 nucleotide sequence: TGTGCCAGCAGCGATCGACTGTTTACAGATACGCAGTATTTT.

The sample holds many counts of this clonotype. The chain recombines TRBV5-6 with TRBJ2-3; 8 nucleotides match TRBD1. The CDR3 spans 14 residues. The germline gives CDR1 SGHDT, CDR2 YYEEEE. V was clipped by 4 bases and J by 4 bases; unmatched bases: 5. In DNA form, the CDR3 reads TGTGCCAGCAGCCGACAGGGGTTGGCAGATACGCAGTATTTT. Protein product: CASSRQGLADTQYF.

Ten or more counts support this clonotype. This chain joins TRBV29-1 and TRBJ2-3, with 9 bases lining up with TRBD2. The germline gives CDR1 SQVTM, CDR2 ANQGSEA. The V gene end was trimmed by 6 bases and the J gene end by 0 bases; junction bases not matched to a gene: 13. CDR3 length: 17 amino acids. The CDR3 sequence: CSVQSPGLADSTDTQYF. CDR3 nucleotide sequence: TGCAGCGTCCAGTCCCCGGGACTAGCCGACAGCACAGATACGCAGTATTTT.

The rearrangement joins TRBV12-3 or TRBV12-4 to TRBJ1-1; a possible D gene is TRBD1 (5 bases). V lost 3 bases and J 1 base, leaving 6 bases between the germline ends. The CDR3 runs to 13 residues. Here the CDR3 reads CASSLGRNTEAFF. The DNA of the CDR3 is TGTGCCAGCAGTTTGGGGCGGAACACTGAAGCTTTCTTT.

This clonotype turned up a few times. At one boundary the junction diverges from the germline segment, which might be a read error. The chain links TRBV3-1 to TRBJ1-4; maybe TRBD1 (6 bases). Germline values: CDR1 LGHDT, CDR2 YNNKEL (reference sequence). This CDR3 has 15 residues. The CDR3 bases are TGTGTCAGCAGCCAAGAGCAGGGGATGAGGACGAAACTGTTTTTT. Encoded protein: CVSSQEQGMRTKLFF.

This clonotype showed up many times. The chain couples TRBV7-3 to TRBJ2-1; tentative D call: TRBD2 (6 bases). The CDR3 length is 15 residues. Trimming stripped 2 bases from V and 4 bases from J, with 12 bases between. Per germline, CDR1 SGHTA and CDR2 FQGTGA. CDR3: CASSLSSGYYNEQFF. The CDR3, as DNA: TGTGCCAGCAGCTTATCCAGCGGGTATTACAATGAGCAGTTCTTC.

This clonotype was recorded many times. V usage is TRBV10-3 and J usage is TRBJ2-1; 9 nucleotides line up with TRBD1. This CDR3 is 15 amino acids long. V gave up 0 bases and J gave up 7 bases; unmatched junction bases: 4. CDR1 is ENHRY and CDR2 is SYGVKD in the germline V gene. The CDR3 spells CAISESGDRENEQFF. The CDR3 DNA is TGTGCCATCAGTGAGTCCGGGGACAGGGAAAATGAGCAGTTCTTC.

This chain joins TRBV28 and TRBJ2-1; D assignment may be TRBD1 or TRBD2 (5 bases each). Per germline, CDR1 MDHEN and CDR2 SYDVKM. The CDR3 covers 14 residues. The V gene lost 2 bases and the J gene lost 6 bases, with 11 bases spanning the gap. In nucleotides, the CDR3 is TGTGCCAGCAGTTTAGGGGGAAGAAGCAATGAGCAGTTCTTC. Translated: CASSLGGRSNEQFF.